One and the same sample provided the 5 T cell receptor beta chains below, sequenced in a study of Graves' ophthalmopathy and Graves' hyperthyroidism. The TCR beta CDR3 regions underwent amplification from RNA transcripts. HTBI-primed RT-PCR formed the first round, and a multiplex PCR formed the second. TCRdb fed the multiplex PCR reads into MiXCR, producing one record per CDR3 protein. The table records 150,000 to 200,000 distinct CDR3 sequences, approximately 40% of them present only once. Sequenced material: peripheral blood. These TCRs come from a man aged 25 to 45 with Graves' ophthalmopathy.

This clonotype was seen at least ten times. The chain uses TRBV12-5 and TRBJ2-5; no reliable D call. The CDR3 totals 14 residues. CDR1 and CDR2 from the germline V gene are LGHNT and FRNRAP. V was trimmed by 6 bases and J by 0 bases, leaving 11 bases between them. CDR3 DNA: TGTGCTAGTGGAAAGGGTGTGGACCAAGAGACCCAGTACTTC. This encodes CASGKGVDQETQYF.

The chain is built from TRBV10-3 and TRBJ1-2, with TRBD1 identical over 8 bases. This CDR3 spans 16 amino acids. V lost 4 bases to trimming and J lost 3 bases; unmatched junction nucleotides: 10. Germline V gene sequence: CDR1 ENHRY, CDR2 SYGVKD. DNA of the CDR3: TGTGCCATCAGTGGCGAAGGGACAGGAGCCCACTATGGCTACACCTTC. Translated: CAISGEGTGAHYGYTF.

This clonotype appeared many times. The genes are TRBV7-2 and TRBJ2-5; 8 bases map to TRBD2. Germline values: CDR1 SGHTA, CDR2 FQGNSA. V shed 4 bases and J 2 bases; nucleotides not matched to a gene: 9. The CDR3 spans 16 residues. CDR3 sequence reads: CASSSPRLALQETQYF. The CDR3 DNA sequence: TGTGCCAGCAGCTCGCCCCGACTAGCGTTACAAGAGACCCAGTACTTC. The full variable domain, rest sourced from reference TRBV7-2 and TRBJ2-5, is GAGVSQSPSNKVTEKGKDVELRCDPISGHTALYWYRQSLGQGLEFLIYFQGNSAPDKSGLPSDRFSAERTGGSVSTLTIQRTQQEDSAVYLCASSSPRLALQETQYFGPGTRLLVL.

The sample holds many counts of this clonotype. The chain couples TRBV18 to TRBJ2-6; D remains ambiguous. V shed 2 bases and J shed 0 bases, with 11 bases lying between them. This CDR3 spans 17 amino acids. CDR1 and CDR2 (germline): KGHSH, LQKENI. This CDR3 is CASSPRQTSSGANVLTF. CDR3 DNA: TGTGCCAGCTCACCAAGGCAGACCAGCTCTGGGGCCAACGTCCTGACTTTC.

This clonotype was detected only a few times. CDR3 DNA: TGTGCCAGTCCCAAGAGGGACAGACAAGAGACCCAGTACTTC. Residues: CASPKRDRQETQYF. The rearrangement uses TRBV6-1 and TRBJ2-5, with 7 bases aligning to TRBD1. CDR1 MNHNS and CDR2 SASEGT come from the germline V gene. After removal of 9 bases from V and 2 bases from J, the junction contained 9 bases not matched to a gene. The CDR3 covers 14 residues.